This TCR beta chain was sequenced for a study of regulatory and conventional T cells in RAG deficiency. Study results and caveats: Sorted Omenn CD25-high CD127-low cells may not be bona fide Tregs. Shorter CDR3s in all patient subsets; >90% Treg-Tconv overlap in Omenn. Treg unique TCR beta sequences were approximately 100-fold fewer in Omenn syndrome and CID/AS patients than controls.

For this clone: The target antigen is unknown.

Looked up from germline, CDR1 is MNHNS and CDR2 is SASEGT. CDR3 length: 12 amino acids. The junction had 6 bases not matched to a gene; V was cut back by 8 bases and J by 8 bases. Clones were read by immunoSEQ multiplex PCR, and TCRdb kept only the in-frame ones, dropping some. The repertoire has some 30,000 clones, 70% to 90% of them found once; the top ten carry roughly 13%. These records were also assigned to another study, of regulatory T cells. That report adds: The primer mix had 52 TRBV and 13 TRBJ primers.

The material sequenced was CD8+ T cells sorted from blood. V usage is TRBV6-1 and J usage is TRBJ1-2; 9 nucleotides agree with TRBD1. The source of this sequence is a human donor in good health. The CDR3 reads CASRDRVGGYTF. CDR3 coding DNA: TGTGCCAGCCGGGACAGGGTGGGCGGCTACACCTTC.